The clone carrying this T cell receptor beta chain was observed many times. The entry originates in a study of sequential checkpoint blockade in melanoma. Stated treatment: randomized to nivolumab then ipilimumab (arm A) or the reverse (arm B). V lost 3 bases, J lost 0 bases, and 12 bases lay in between. Germline assignment: CDR1 SGHAT and CDR2 FQNNGV. This CDR3 contains 15 residues. Sequenced by immunoSEQ multiplex PCR; TCRdb stores in-frame clones only, minus some. There are 15,000 to 20,000 clones in the sample; just under 75% occur only once, and approximately 20% lies in the top ten. The sample here was CD8+ T cells sorted from blood (inferred from file names), taken from a patient given nivolumab and ipilimumab in sequence. This sequence originates from a human donor with melanoma. The rearrangement joins TRBV11-2 to TRBJ2-7; D possibly corresponds to TRBD2 (5 bases). The CDR3 loop is CASSLRTPRSYEQYF. CDR3 nucleotide sequence: TGTGCCAGCAGCTTGAGGACTCCCCGCTCCTACGAGCAGTACTTC.